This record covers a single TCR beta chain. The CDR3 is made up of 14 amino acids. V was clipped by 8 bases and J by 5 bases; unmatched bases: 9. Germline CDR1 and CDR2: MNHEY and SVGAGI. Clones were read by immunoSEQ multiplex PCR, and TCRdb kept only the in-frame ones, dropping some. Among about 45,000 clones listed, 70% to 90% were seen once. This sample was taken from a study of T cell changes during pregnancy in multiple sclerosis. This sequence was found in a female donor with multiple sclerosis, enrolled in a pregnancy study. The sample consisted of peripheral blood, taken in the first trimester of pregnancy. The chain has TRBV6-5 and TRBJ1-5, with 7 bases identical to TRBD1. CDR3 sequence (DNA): TGTGCCAGCGCCCGACAGGGACTAGATCAGCCCCAGCATTTT. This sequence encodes CASARQGLDQPQHF.